What follows are 15 T cell receptor beta chains derived from one specimen sequenced in a study of graft-versus-host responses after intestinal transplantation. What these receptors recognize is not known. Assay used: immunoSEQ multiplex PCR; TCRdb lists only in-frame clones, some missing. The sample yields about 120,000 clones, approximately 92% seen once. The sequencing here drew on unstimulated CD8+ T cells sorted from spleen or lymph node cells, taken before intestinal transplant. All receptors come from a human donor who received an intestinal transplant.

This chain links TRBV4-1 with TRBJ2-5; 13 bases line up with TRBD2. The J call may be mistaken, given a closer DNA end match to TRBJ2-7. The CDR3 runs 19 residues. Germline-derived CDR1 and CDR2 are MGHRA and YSYEKL. DNA of the CDR3: TGCGCCAGCAGCCAAGCCCCACTAGCGGGAGGGTTCCCCTCCTACGAGCAGTACTTC. Amino acids: CASSQAPLAGGFPSYEQYF.

The rearrangement joins TRBV4-1 to TRBJ2-7; D is possibly TRBD1 (5 bases). CDR1 is MGHRA and CDR2 is YSYEKL in the germline V gene. V lost 1 base and J 6 bases, leaving 13 bases between the germline ends. This CDR3 region has 14 residues. This CDR3 is CASSQVGVLFEQYF. CDR3 bases: TGCGCCAGCAGCCAAGTAGGGGTCCTTTTCGAGCAGTACTTC.

The rearrangement uses TRBV15 and TRBJ2-1; a weak D match, TRBD1 (6 bases). The germline V gene has CDR1 LNHNV and CDR2 YYDKDF (reference sequence). This CDR3 comprises 14 residues. V lost 4 bases to trimming and J lost 4 bases, with 11 bases between them. This chain's CDR3 is CATSTSGTYNEQFF. The CDR3 DNA follows: TGTGCCACCAGCACGTCCGGGACATACAATGAGCAGTTCTTC. Combining the CDR3 with reference TRBV15 and TRBJ2-1 gives the whole variable domain DAMVIQNPRYQVTQFGKPVTLSCSQTLNHNVMYWYQQKSSQAPKLLFHYYDKDFNNEADTPDNFQSRRPNTSFCFLDIRSPGLGDTAMYLCATSTSGTYNEQFFGPGTRLTVL.

The V gene is TRBV5-1, the J gene TRBJ2-3; 10 bases line up with TRBD2. Germline V lookup: CDR1 SGHRS, CDR2 YFSETQ. This CDR3 has 15 residues. Trimming removed 5 bases from V and 12 bases from J; junction bases left unmatched: 15. CDR3 region: CASSQKRGTSESQYF. Here the CDR3 DNA reads TGCGCCAGCAGTCAAAAACGTGGGACTAGCGAAAGTCAGTATTTT.

The chain combines TRBV2 with TRBJ2-5; D may correspond to TRBD1 or TRBD2 (6 bases each). Germline V gives CDR1 SNHLY, CDR2 FYNNEI. The V end was cut by 11 bases, the J end by 5 bases, with 18 bases between. CDR3 length equals 13 residues. CDR3 nucleotides: TGTGCCGGAAACGGGGGCTCCAAGGAGACCCAGTACTTC. Translated: CAGNGGSKETQYF.

This chain joins TRBV30 and TRBJ1-2; the match to TRBD1 covers 9 bases. CDR3 length equals 15 residues. Germline V CDR1 and CDR2: GTSNPN, SVGIG (reference sequence). The junction had 6 bases not matched to a gene; V was cut back by 0 bases and J by 4 bases. The CDR3 DNA sequence: TGTGCCTGGAGTGTACAGGGGGCATTCATCTATGGCTACACCTTC. Its translation: CAWSVQGAFIYGYTF.

The chain is built from TRBV4-2 and TRBJ2-7; 13 nucleotides match TRBD2. CDR3 length equals 16 residues. The germline gives CDR1 LGHNA, CDR2 YNFKEQ. V gave up 5 bases and J gave up 1 base; unmatched junction bases: 5. The DNA of the CDR3 is TGTGCCAGCAGCGATACACTAGCGGGAGGGTCCTACGAGCAGTACTTC. This codes for CASSDTLAGGSYEQYF.

This chain connects TRBV11-1 to TRBJ2-6; D is uncertain. V was cut by 5 bases and J by 0 bases, with 8 bases left in between. CDR1 and CDR2 (germline): SGHAT, FQDESV (reference sequence). This CDR3 has 15 amino acids. For the CDR3, the DNA is TGTGCCAGCAGCCGTGTGGGCTCTGGGGCCAACGTCCTGACTTTC. Its translation is CASSRVGSGANVLTF.

The chain is built from TRBV27 and TRBJ2-1; 7 bases line up with TRBD2. The length of the CDR3 is 15 residues. Trimming cost V 2 bases and J 4 bases; bases outside gene matches: 5. Germline values: CDR1 MNHEY, CDR2 SMNVEV (reference sequence). CDR3 sequence reads: CASSLAGGGYNEQFF. Written as DNA, the CDR3 is TGTGCCAGCAGTTTAGCGGGCGGGGGTTACAATGAGCAGTTCTTC.

The chain is built from TRBV30 and TRBJ1-2; TRBD1 agrees at 7 bases. The CDR3 extends over 12 amino acids. Trimming at V came to 3 bases and at J to 2 bases, leaving 0 bases not matched to a gene. The V gene's germline CDR1 is GTSNPN and CDR2 SVGIG (reference sequence). For the CDR3, the DNA is TGTGCCTGGAGACAGGGGAACTATGGCTACACCTTC. Its translation is CAWRQGNYGYTF.

The rearrangement uses TRBV29-1 and TRBJ2-7, with TRBD2 matching 10 bases. Germline V gives CDR1 SQVTM, CDR2 ANQGSEA. The length of the CDR3 is 16 residues. Germline trimming cut 1 base from V and 5 bases from J; bases unmatched to any gene: 11. The CDR3 region is CSVEGNSGRPTDEQYF. CDR3 sequence (DNA): TGCAGCGTTGAAGGCAATAGCGGGAGGCCGACTGACGAGCAGTACTTC.

The gene calls are TRBV11-2 and TRBJ2-1; 10 bases map to TRBD2. The CDR3 loop spans 16 amino acids. CDR1 and CDR2 (germline): SGHAT, FQNNGV. With 5 bases clipped from V and 1 base from J, the junction kept 5 bases outside the gene matches. CDR3 in DNA: TGTGCCAGCAGCATCGGGACTAGCGAGTCCTACAATGAGCAGTTCTTC. Translated: CASSIGTSESYNEQFF.

The genes are TRBV7-8 and TRBJ2-4, with D unclear. CDR1 is SGHVS, CDR2 FQNEAQ, per germline. Deletions cut 5 bases from V and 0 bases from J, with 11 bases between. The CDR3 is 15 residues long. The CDR3 sequence is CASSILPGAKNIQYF. DNA for the CDR3: TGTGCCAGCAGCATACTTCCAGGAGCCAAAAACATTCAGTACTTC.

J is TRBJ1-5 and V is TRBV4-1; maybe TRBD1 (6 bases). Germline values: CDR1 MGHRA, CDR2 YSYEKL. The CDR3 loop spans 15 amino acids. Trimming shortened V by 3 bases and J by 0 bases, and 9 bases separated the two germline ends. The DNA for the CDR3 is TGCGCCAGCAGCCAGGGGGCCCTTAGCAATCAGCCCCAGCATTTT. Its translation is CASSQGALSNQPQHF.

The chain links TRBV6-5 to TRBJ2-7; tentative D call: TRBD2 (5 bases). This CDR3 spans 13 amino acids. The V and J ends lost 4 bases and 5 bases respectively, with 12 bases between them. Germline assignment: CDR1 MNHEY and CDR2 SVGAGI. The CDR3 DNA reads TGTGCCAGCAGTTGGAGGAGTCGAGACGAGCAGTACTTC. Amino acid sequence: CASSWRSRDEQYF.